The rows below give T cell receptor beta chains drawn from one sample of a study of blood T cell repertoires in COVID-19. Profiling relied on immunoSEQ multiplex PCR, and the TCRdb table lists in-frame clones only, not all of them. In the table there are fewer than 350,000 clones, around 88% of which are singletons. The sample comprised peripheral blood. The source is a man aged 35-49 years with acute or convalescent COVID-19. The CDR3 runs from the conserved cysteine through the conserved F or W. The D gene is left open where the match is weak. Expanded clones are given a class, and other clones once, few, many or no size at all.

CDR3	DNA	J	V	size	D
CASSPRQGGTEAFF	TGTGCCAGCAGTCCTCGACAGGGTGGTACTGAAGCTTTCTTT	TRBJ1-1	TRBV5-4	.	TRBD1
CAISESRQMNTEAFF	TGTGCCATCAGTGAGTCGAGACAGATGAACACTGAAGCTTTCTTT	TRBJ1-1	TRBV10-3	.	.
CASSRTTGTEQYF	TGTGCCAGCAGTCGAACCACAGGGACCGAGCAGTACTTC	TRBJ2-7	TRBV2	.	.
CASSQGGGDYGYTF	TGTGCCAGCAGCCAAGGGGGCGGAGACTATGGCTACACCTTC	TRBJ1-2	TRBV11-2	.	TRBD1
CASSPPHRTGNSPLHF	TGTGCCAGCTCCCCTCCTCATCGGACGGGAAATTCACCCCTCCACTTT	TRBJ1-6	TRBV18	.	.
CASNYFSTDTQYF	TGTGCCAGCAACTACTTTAGCACAGATACGCAGTATTTT	TRBJ2-3	TRBV12-3/TRBV12-4	.	.
CASSLAGRGYGNIQYF	TGCGCCAGCAGCTTGGCGGGCAGGGGGTACGGGAACATTCAGTACTTC	TRBJ2-4	TRBV5-1	.	TRBD1
CASSGQFNYGYTF	TGTGCCAGCAGTGGACAGTTCAACTATGGCTACACCTTC	TRBJ1-2	TRBV2	.	.
CASSAGILEQFF	TGTGCCAGTAGCGCGGGCATCCTTGAGCAGTTCTTC	TRBJ2-1	TRBV19	.	.
CASSSSLQGLNEKLFF	TGTGCCAGCAGTTCCTCCCTACAGGGCCTTAATGAAAAACTGTTTTTT	TRBJ1-4	TRBV27	.	.
CASSFSGNGYTF	TGTGCCAGCAGCTTCTCAGGGAATGGCTACACCTTC	TRBJ1-2	TRBV3-1/TRBV3-2	.	.
CASSERAGGTDTQYF	TGTGCCAGCAGTGAACGAGCGGGGGGAACAGATACGCAGTATTTT	TRBJ2-3	TRBV6-1	.	TRBD2
CATYGQTLYGYTF	TGTGCCACCTACGGACAGACGCTCTATGGCTACACCTTC	TRBJ1-2	TRBV6-5	.	.
CASSFAESSGNTIYF	TGCGCCAGCAGCTTCGCCGAGAGCTCTGGAAACACCATATATTTT	TRBJ1-3	TRBV5-1	.	.
CASSRGTWNTGELFF	TGTGCCAGCAGTCGTGGGACATGGAACACCGGGGAGCTGTTTTTT	TRBJ2-2	TRBV9	.	.
CASSLEYSQLNYGYTF	TGCGCCAGCAGCTTGGAGTACAGCCAACTGAACTATGGCTACACCTTC	TRBJ1-2	TRBV5-1	.	.
CASSPRSELPNEKLFF	TGTGCCAGCAGCCCGAGGAGCGAGCTCCCTAATGAAAAACTGTTTTTT	TRBJ1-4	TRBV7-8	few	.
CASSSQGLEKFTQYF	TGTGCCAGCTCATCACAGGGATTGGAAAAGTTCACGCAGTATTTT	TRBJ2-3	TRBV2	.	.
CATSAPDRGDYGYTF	TGTGCCACCAGTGCACCGGACAGGGGAGACTATGGCTACACCTTC	TRBJ1-2	TRBV24-1	.	TRBD1
CASSFPTGWGNTIYF	TGTGCCAGCAGTTTCCCGACAGGGTGGGGAAACACCATATATTTT	TRBJ1-3	TRBV28	.	TRBD1
CASSRKKTGSGYEQYF	TGTGCCAGCAGCCGTAAGAAAACAGGGTCAGGCTACGAGCAGTACTTC	TRBJ2-7	TRBV7-9	.	.
CASSSGTGLNTGELFF	TGCGCCAGCAGCTCCGGGACAGGCCTGAACACCGGGGAGCTGTTTTTT	TRBJ2-2	TRBV5-1	.	TRBD1
CASSRSGADTQYF	TGTGCCAGCAGTCGATCAGGGGCAGATACGCAGTATTTT	TRBJ2-3	TRBV12-3/TRBV12-4	.	.